The sequence of this T cell receptor beta chain was determined in a study of cytomegalovirus exposure and HLA in healthy donors. As for the study in general: Earlier findings included 90 million to 120 million unique TCR beta sequences obtained from 180 million or so T cells. Study-wide points: TCR beta chains numbering more than 150 were designated cytomegalovirus-associated. Most subjects' HLA-A and HLA-B alleles were reportedly predicted from TCR beta sequences. The classifier reportedly diagnosed cytomegalovirus status with high specificity and sensitivity.

PCR amplification relied on 60 Vbeta primers (plus 13 Jbeta primers). The assay was immunoSEQ multiplex PCR, and TCRdb's table has in-frame clones only and misses some. The sample holds 50,000 to 75,000 clones, roughly 75% seen once. This CDR3 is built from 14 residues. V trimming: 7 bases; J trimming: 8 bases; junction bases outside the gene matches: 12. Germline CDR1 reads MNHEY; CDR2 reads SVGAGI. As concerns this clone: Its antigen is not known.

V is TRBV6-5 and J is TRBJ1-1, with 8 bases matching TRBD1. The TCR originated in a man younger than 45 in good health and CMV-seropositive. The sequenced sample was PBMCs. CDR3 DNA: TGTGCCAGCAAAAGACAGGGGTCCAATTGGGAAGCTTTCTTT. Protein product: CASKRQGSNWEAFF.